This T cell receptor beta chain is from a study of blood T cells in healthy people across ages. Regarding the study as a whole: It was not possible, with unsorted PBMCs, to conclusively compare naive and antigen-experienced cells.

This clonotype was recorded many times. The antigen is unknown. For every donor, a draw yielded ten milliliters of peripheral blood. Trimming at V came to 5 bases and at J to 6 bases, leaving 6 bases not matched to a gene. Germline CDR1 SGHTA, CDR2 FQGTGA. There are 14 residues in the CDR3. The second PCR ran roughly 7 to 11 cycles with a sample-barcoded 5' primer and J-beta primers. TCRdb used MiXCR to reprocess the 5' RACE reads, holding one entry per CDR3 protein. The sample lists about 930,000 distinct CDR3 sequences; about 29% were seen once. The sample also formed part of further work on T cells of mothers and their children.

Source material: blood. The clonotype originates from a woman aged 40 to 55 in good health. The V call is TRBV7-3, the J call TRBJ2-1, with 8 bases identical to TRBD1. CDR3 in DNA: TGTGCCAGCAGCCGGACAGGGACCTCCAATGAGCAGTTCTTC. It translates to CASSRTGTSNEQFF.